This entry is about one T cell receptor beta chain. This entry belongs to a study of blood T cell repertoires in COVID-19. Looking at the study overall: Sites across the United States, Italy and Spain contributed samples from acute and convalescent COVID-19. In each case, the material was cDNA or gDNA derived from T cells, B-cell-depleted T cells, or PBMCs.

Original processing methods: The authors estimated nucleated cell counts from reference gene primer amplification. This table comes from immunoSEQ multiplex PCR, and its TCRdb copy is limited to in-frame clones, with some not included. V and J calls and clone size are as listed in that table; D and trimming were resolved from the DNA. This sample yields more than 300,000 clones, of which around nine tenths are seen a single time; roughly 3% belongs to the top ten. Sequences were obtained from peripheral blood. The sequence derives from a young woman who had recovered from COVID-19.

The CDR3 DNA sequence: TGTGCTAGTGCCCCTCCGCCGGGACACCACTATGGCTACACCTTC. As protein: CASAPPPGHHYGYTF. The rearrangement joins TRBV12-5 to TRBJ1-2, with a weak D call TRBD1 (6 bases). V was trimmed by 7 bases and J by 3 bases, leaving 18 bases between them. The CDR3 is made up of 15 amino acids. The germline gives CDR1 LGHNT, CDR2 FRNRAP. Together with reference TRBV12-5 and TRBJ1-2, the CDR3 gives the full variable domain: DARVTQTPRHKVTEMGQEVTMRCQPILGHNTVFWYRQTMMQGLELLAYFRNRAPLDDSGMPKDRFSAEMPDATLATLKIQPSEPRDSAVYFCASAPPPGHHYGYTFGSGTRLTVV.